These 18 T cell receptor beta chains came from one sample sequenced in a study of cytomegalovirus exposure and HLA in healthy donors. The primer mix had 60 Vbeta and 13 Jbeta primers. Assay used: immunoSEQ multiplex PCR; TCRdb lists only in-frame clones, some missing. The sample consists of roughly 150,000 clones, roughly 77% of them appearing once. Sequencing was carried out using PBMCs. The receptors originated from a young man in good health and CMV-seropositive.

The chain combines TRBV18 with TRBJ2-7; possibly TRBD1 for D (6 bases). Trimming removed 3 bases at V and 5 bases at J, with 11 bases between. CDR1 and CDR2 from the germline V gene are KGHSH and LQKENI. The CDR3 is made up of 13 amino acids. The CDR3 sequence is CASSPRQENEQYF. The CDR3 DNA reads as TGTGCCAGCTCACCTCGACAGGAAAACGAGCAGTACTTC.

The chain joins TRBV7-3 to TRBJ2-2, with D tentatively TRBD1 (6 bases). This CDR3 region has 15 residues. The ends were cut back, 5 bases at V and 5 bases at J, with 15 bases in the middle. Germline V gives CDR1 SGHTA, CDR2 FQGTGA. CDR3 sequence reads: CASSLTGQGTGELFF. As DNA, the CDR3 is TGTGCCAGCAGCCTCACGGGACAAGGGACCGGGGAGCTGTTTTTT.

This clone has a handful of counts. The chain links TRBV2 to TRBJ2-5; 11 bases are shared with TRBD2. The J segment lost 2 bases and the V segment lost 2 bases, leaving 4 bases of the junction unmatched. CDR3 length equals 16 residues. From germline, CDR1 is SNHLY and CDR2 FYNNEI. In DNA, the CDR3 is TGTGCCAGCAGTGAACTTAGCGGGAGGGGACAAGAGACCCAGTACTTC. This gives the protein CASSELSGRGQETQYF.

This chain joins TRBV18 and TRBJ2-3, with 11 bases identical to TRBD1. V lost 3 bases, J lost 6 bases, and 8 bases stayed unmatched. Germline assignment: CDR1 KGHSH and CDR2 LQKENI. The CDR3 has 16 amino acids. CDR3 coding DNA: TGTGCCAGCTCACCCCGGGGACAGGGGGAGATCGATACGCAGTATTTT. Its protein product is CASSPRGQGEIDTQYF.

The chain has TRBV7-6 and TRBJ1-2, with 9 bases matching TRBD1. Germline V gene data show CDR1 as SGHVS and CDR2 as FNYEAQ. The CDR3 consists of 19 residues. V gave up 1 base and J gave up 6 bases; unmatched junction bases: 18. CDR3 sequence: CASSLEGRDREKWEDGYTF. The CDR3 coding sequence is TGTGCCAGCAGCTTAGAGGGCCGGGACAGGGAGAAGTGGGAGGATGGCTACACCTTC.

The rearrangement joins TRBV9 to TRBJ1-1; 7 bases agree with TRBD1. With V trimmed by 4 bases and J by 7 bases, 7 bases remained unmatched. This CDR3 comprises 13 residues. CDR1 and CDR2 from the germline V gene are SGDLS and YYNGEE. CDR3 in amino acids: CASSFRQGGEAFF. DNA for the CDR3: TGTGCCAGCAGCTTCCGACAGGGCGGTGAAGCTTTCTTT.

The gene calls are TRBV19 and TRBJ1-5; TRBD1 agrees at 7 bases. Trimming cost V 9 bases and J 3 bases; bases outside gene matches: 5. Germline lookup yields CDR1 LNHDA and CDR2 SQIVND (reference sequence). The CDR3 is 13 residues long. CDR3 nucleotides: TGTGCCAGCACAGGGGTGAACAATCAGCCCCAGCATTTT. Translation gives CASTGVNNQPQHF.

This clone showed up just a few times. The chain is built from TRBV15 and TRBJ1-2; D may be TRBD1 (5 bases). Germline V gives CDR1 LNHNV, CDR2 YYDKDF (reference sequence). V lost 3 bases to trimming and J lost 3 bases, with 11 bases between them. The CDR3 contains 14 residues. The CDR3 region has the DNA TGTGCCACCAGCAGCTACCAAGGGGACTATGGCTACACCTTC. Its protein product is CATSSYQGDYGYTF.

J is TRBJ1-1 and V is TRBV28, with 8 bases aligning to TRBD1. Germline trimming cut 6 bases from V and 0 bases from J; bases unmatched to any gene: 9. The CDR3 covers 16 residues. Germline values: CDR1 MDHEN, CDR2 SYDVKM. CDR3 DNA: TGTGCCAGCAGCTCCCCCCACAGGGGGTTGAACACTGAAGCTTTCTTT. As protein: CASSSPHRGLNTEAFF.

The chain is built from TRBV6-6 and TRBJ2-7, with 10 bases that match TRBD2. With V trimmed by 2 bases and J by 4 bases, 5 bases remained unmatched. CDR3 size: 15 residues. Germline CDR1 and CDR2: MNHNY and SVGAGI (reference sequence). CDR3 coding DNA: TGTGCCAGCAGTTACCGTCTAGCGGGAGCTTACGAGCAGTACTTC. It translates to CASSYRLAGAYEQYF.

This chain joins TRBV27 and TRBJ2-3; the match to TRBD2 covers 9 bases. V was clipped by 7 bases and J by 3 bases; unmatched bases: 5. Per the germline V gene, CDR1 is MNHEY and CDR2 is SMNVEV (reference sequence). The CDR3 is made up of 14 amino acids. CDR3 region: CASNAGLATDTQYF. In DNA, the CDR3 is TGTGCCAGCAACGCGGGACTAGCTACAGATACGCAGTATTTT.

J is TRBJ1-1 and V is TRBV30; D remains unclear. Germline V lookup: CDR1 GTSNPN, CDR2 SVGIG (reference sequence). The V gene lost 3 bases and the J gene lost 7 bases, with 9 bases spanning the gap. This CDR3 comprises 11 residues. The DNA for the CDR3 is TGTGCCTGGAGATTCGGTAATGAAGCTTTCTTT. This gives the protein CAWRFGNEAFF.

This clone appeared a single time. CDR3 region: CASSADSFNYNEQFF. CDR3 DNA: TGTGCCAGTAGTGCCGACAGCTTTAACTACAATGAGCAGTTCTTC. The gene calls are TRBV19 and TRBJ2-1, with D possibly matching TRBD1 (5 bases). Germline CDR1 reads LNHDA; CDR2 reads SQIVND (reference sequence). V was trimmed by 5 bases and J by 3 bases, leaving 14 bases between them. CDR3 length equals 15 residues.

The rearrangement links TRBV5-3 to TRBJ2-2; 9 nucleotides align to TRBD1. TRBV5-3 is filed as an ORF, its function uncertain. After removal of 8 bases from V and 4 bases from J, the junction contained 18 bases not matched to a gene. The CDR3 contains 18 residues. The CDR3: CARVHRGRFPPRTGELFF. The CDR3, as DNA: TGTGCCAGGGTCCACAGGGGGCGATTCCCCCCCCGCACCGGGGAGCTGTTTTTT.

V gene TRBV2 combines with J gene TRBJ2-5, with a possible D match to TRBD2 (6 bases). Deletions cut 5 bases from V and 3 bases from J, with 19 bases between. Germline lookup yields CDR1 SNHLY and CDR2 FYNNEI. This CDR3 has 16 residues. CDR3 in DNA: TGTGCCAGCAGTCAGGAGGGACTCCTGGGTGAAGAGACCCAGTACTTC. It translates to CASSQEGLLGEETQYF.

The chain couples TRBV19 to TRBJ2-6; weak D call: TRBD1 (6 bases). This CDR3 has 16 amino acids. Germline loops: CDR1 LNHDA, CDR2 SQIVND (reference sequence). V was trimmed by 3 bases and J by 4 bases, leaving 13 bases between them. In DNA form, the CDR3 reads TGTGCCAGTAGTATGGGACACAGGACAGGGGCCAACGTCCTGACTTTC. This gives the protein CASSMGHRTGANVLTF.

This chain uses TRBV6-5 with TRBJ2-5; 9 bases agree with TRBD1. Judging by the DNA end, TRBJ2-7 fits better; the J call may be wrong. The CDR3 has 15 amino acids. The germline CDR1 and CDR2 sequences are MNHEY and SVGAGI. The DNA of the CDR3 is TGTGCCAGCAGTCGACCGGGACAGGGTAACTACGAGCAGTACTTC. Protein product: CASSRPGQGNYEQYF.

This chain joins TRBV7-9 and TRBJ2-5; 7 bases fit TRBD2. Germline V gene data show CDR1 as SEHNR and CDR2 as FQNEAQ (reference sequence). The V segment lost 7 bases and the J segment 5 bases; nucleotides outside the gene matches: 4. The CDR3 covers 12 residues. The CDR3 spells CASTTGGETQYF. DNA of the CDR3: TGTGCCAGCACAACGGGAGGCGAGACCCAGTACTTC.